This T cell receptor (beta chain) was found in a study of brain T cells in children with intractable seizures. This clone was detected only once. Time point described: blood from clinic visit 5 months post-surgery; TSC patient then seizure free. Only cases whose brain tissue showed the highest T cell transcript signatures were sequenced. The CDR3 has 15 amino acids. Trimming left V 4 bases short and J 1 base short, with 12 bases between. Some clones are missing from TCRdb's copy, which holds only in-frame ones; the method was immunoSEQ multiplex PCR. The sample lists 340,000 or so clones, more than 85% occurring once.

This clonotype was obtained from a boy younger than two with tuberous sclerosis and intractable seizures. The sequences come from peripheral blood, collected 4 to 6 months after surgery. This chain uses TRBV5-3 with TRBJ1-5; the D gene is possibly TRBD1 (6 bases). TRBV5-3 is labeled an ORF, and its function is uncertain. CDR3 amino acids: CARSPCQGSNQPQHF. In DNA, the CDR3 is TGTGCCAGAAGCCCCTGTCAGGGGAGCAATCAGCCCCAGCATTTT.